Sequencing of this TCR beta chain was carried out in a study of metastatic and nonmetastatic thyroid tumors. Study summary: Peripheral blood and tumor or nodule samples from malignant and benign thyroid patients were compared.

The CDR3 totals 14 residues. Germline values: CDR1 WSHSY, CDR2 SAAADI. In this sample, this clone turned up a few times. Its antigen is not identified. Compared with germline, one end of the junction differs, possibly owing to a read error. TCRdb used MiXCR to call clones anew from the PCR reads. The sample includes 30,000 or so clones, roughly 29% of them seen just once. Among the patients, none had received any treatment before thyroid surgery. General study results and limits: For both blood and tumor, malignant thyroid tumors reportedly showed significantly higher TCR beta diversity than benign nodules did.

The chain has TRBV10-2 and TRBJ2-3, with D unclear. The sample comprised blood. The clonotype originates from a female donor with papillary thyroid cancer or a benign thyroid nodule (not recorded which). Some clones in this sample may be carry-over from other donors' samples. The CDR3 here is CSSRLHGGTDTQYF. CDR3 in DNA: TGCTCCAGCAGGCTACATGGGGGCACAGATACGCAGTATTTT.